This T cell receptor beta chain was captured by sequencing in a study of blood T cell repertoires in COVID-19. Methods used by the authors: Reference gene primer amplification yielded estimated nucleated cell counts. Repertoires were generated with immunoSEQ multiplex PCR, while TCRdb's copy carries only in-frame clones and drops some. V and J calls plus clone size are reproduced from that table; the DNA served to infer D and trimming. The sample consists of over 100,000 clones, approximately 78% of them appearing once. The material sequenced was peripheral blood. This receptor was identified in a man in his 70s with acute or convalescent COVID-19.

For the CDR3, the DNA is TGTGCCAGCAGTAAACGCCAGGGGGCCGGGGAGCTGTTTTTT. Protein product: CASSKRQGAGELFF. The chain employs TRBV6-5 and TRBJ2-2, with TRBD1 matching over 7 bases. With 5 bases clipped from V and 6 bases from J, the junction kept 6 bases outside the gene matches. This CDR3 is built from 14 residues. The germline V gene has CDR1 MNHEY and CDR2 SVGAGI.